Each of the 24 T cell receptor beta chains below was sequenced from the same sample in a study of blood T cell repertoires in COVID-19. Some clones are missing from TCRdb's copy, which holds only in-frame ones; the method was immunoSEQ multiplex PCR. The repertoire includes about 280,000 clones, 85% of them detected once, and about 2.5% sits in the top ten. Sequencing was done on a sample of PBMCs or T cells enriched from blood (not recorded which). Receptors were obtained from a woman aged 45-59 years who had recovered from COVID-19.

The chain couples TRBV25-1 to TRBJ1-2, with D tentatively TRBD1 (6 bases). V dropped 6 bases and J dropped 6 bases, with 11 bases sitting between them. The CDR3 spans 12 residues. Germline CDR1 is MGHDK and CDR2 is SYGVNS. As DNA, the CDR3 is TGTGCCAGCAGGACCCCAGGGGATGGCTACACCTTC. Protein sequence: CASRTPGDGYTF.

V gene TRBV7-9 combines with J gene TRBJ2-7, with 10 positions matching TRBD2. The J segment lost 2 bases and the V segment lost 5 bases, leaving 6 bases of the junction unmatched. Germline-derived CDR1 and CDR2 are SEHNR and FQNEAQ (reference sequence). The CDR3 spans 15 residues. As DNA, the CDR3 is TGTGCCAGCAGCCTACTAGCGGGATCCACCTACGAGCAGTACTTC. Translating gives CASSLLAGSTYEQYF.

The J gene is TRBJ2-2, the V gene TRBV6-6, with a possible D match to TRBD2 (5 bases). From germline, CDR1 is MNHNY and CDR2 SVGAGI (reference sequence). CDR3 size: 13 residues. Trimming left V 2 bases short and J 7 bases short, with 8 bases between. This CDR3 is CASSYPRGGELFF. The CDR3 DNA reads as TGTGCCAGCAGTTACCCTCGGGGCGGGGAGCTGTTTTTT.

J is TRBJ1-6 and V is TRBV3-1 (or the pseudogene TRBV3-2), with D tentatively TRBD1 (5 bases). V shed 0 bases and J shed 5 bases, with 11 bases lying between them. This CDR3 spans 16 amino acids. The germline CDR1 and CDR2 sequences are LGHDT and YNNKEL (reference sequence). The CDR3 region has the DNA TGTGCCAGCAGCCAAGAGGCAGGGATGCATAATTCACCCCTCCACTTT. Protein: CASSQEAGMHNSPLHF.

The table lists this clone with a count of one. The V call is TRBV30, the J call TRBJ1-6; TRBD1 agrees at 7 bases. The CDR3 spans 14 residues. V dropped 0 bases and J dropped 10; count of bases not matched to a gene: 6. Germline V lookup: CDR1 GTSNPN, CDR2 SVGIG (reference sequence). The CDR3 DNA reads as TGTGCCTGGAGTGTTTACAGGGGCCTATCACCCCTCCACTTT. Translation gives CAWSVYRGLSPLHF.

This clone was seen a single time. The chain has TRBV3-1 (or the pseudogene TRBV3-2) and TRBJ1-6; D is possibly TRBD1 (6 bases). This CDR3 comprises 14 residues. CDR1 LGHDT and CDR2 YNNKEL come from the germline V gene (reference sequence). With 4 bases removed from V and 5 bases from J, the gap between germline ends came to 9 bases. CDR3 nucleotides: TGTGCCAGCAGCCGGACAGCGAATAATTCACCCCTCCACTTT. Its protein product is CASSRTANNSPLHF.

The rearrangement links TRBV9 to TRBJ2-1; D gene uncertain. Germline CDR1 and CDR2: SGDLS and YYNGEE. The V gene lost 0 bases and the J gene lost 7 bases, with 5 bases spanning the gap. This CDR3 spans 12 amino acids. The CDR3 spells CASSVAPNEQFF. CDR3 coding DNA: TGTGCCAGCAGCGTAGCCCCAAATGAGCAGTTCTTC.

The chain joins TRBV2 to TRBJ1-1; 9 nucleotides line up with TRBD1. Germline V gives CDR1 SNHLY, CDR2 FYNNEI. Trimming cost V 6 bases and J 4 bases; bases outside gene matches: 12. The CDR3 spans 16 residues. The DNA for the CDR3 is TGTGCCAGCAGGAGACAGGGGGGCCCGACGGGCACTGAAGCTTTCTTT. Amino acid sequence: CASRRQGGPTGTEAFF.

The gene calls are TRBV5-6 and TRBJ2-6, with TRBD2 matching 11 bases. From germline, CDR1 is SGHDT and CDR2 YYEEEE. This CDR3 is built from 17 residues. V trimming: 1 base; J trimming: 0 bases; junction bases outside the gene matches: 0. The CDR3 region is CASSLLAGGSGANVLTF. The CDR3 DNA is TGTGCCAGCAGCTTGCTAGCGGGGGGCTCTGGGGCCAACGTCCTGACTTTC. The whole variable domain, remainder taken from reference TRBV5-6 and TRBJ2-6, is DAGVTQSPTHLIKTRGQQVTLRCSPKSGHDTVSWYQQALGQGPQFIFQYYEEEERQRGNFPDRFSGHQFPNYSSELNVNALLLGDSALYLCASSLLAGGSGANVLTFGAGSRLTVL.

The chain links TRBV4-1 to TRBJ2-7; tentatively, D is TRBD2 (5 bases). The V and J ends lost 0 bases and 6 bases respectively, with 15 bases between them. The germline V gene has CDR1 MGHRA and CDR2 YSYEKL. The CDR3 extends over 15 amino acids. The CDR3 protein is CASSQDGIFPTEQYF. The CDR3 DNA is TGCGCCAGCAGCCAAGACGGGATCTTCCCAACCGAGCAGTACTTC.

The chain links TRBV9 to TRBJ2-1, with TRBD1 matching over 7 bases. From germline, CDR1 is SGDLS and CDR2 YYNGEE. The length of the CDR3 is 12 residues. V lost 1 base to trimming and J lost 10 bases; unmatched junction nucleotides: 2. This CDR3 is CASSVKGQEQFF. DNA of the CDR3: TGTGCCAGCAGCGTAAAGGGACAGGAGCAGTTCTTC.

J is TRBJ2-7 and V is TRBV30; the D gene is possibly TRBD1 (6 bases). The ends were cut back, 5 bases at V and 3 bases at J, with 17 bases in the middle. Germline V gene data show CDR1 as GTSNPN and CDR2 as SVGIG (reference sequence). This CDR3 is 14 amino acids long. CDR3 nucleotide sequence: TGTGCCTGGCGCCCGACAGGAGGCGACTACGAGCAGTACTTC. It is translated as CAWRPTGGDYEQYF.

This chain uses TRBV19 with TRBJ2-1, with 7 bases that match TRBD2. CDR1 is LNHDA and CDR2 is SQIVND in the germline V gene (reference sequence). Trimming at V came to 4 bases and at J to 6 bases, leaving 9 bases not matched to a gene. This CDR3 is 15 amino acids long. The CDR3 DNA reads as TGTGCCAGTAGTACATCTAGCGGCCCTAGCAATGAGCAGTTCTTC. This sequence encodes CASSTSSGPSNEQFF.

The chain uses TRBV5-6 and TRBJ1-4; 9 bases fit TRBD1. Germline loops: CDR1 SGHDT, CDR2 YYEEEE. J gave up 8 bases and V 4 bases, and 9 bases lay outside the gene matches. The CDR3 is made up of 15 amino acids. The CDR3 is CASSPAGTGNEKLFF. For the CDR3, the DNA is TGTGCCAGCAGCCCGGCCGGGACAGGGAACGAAAAACTGTTTTTT.

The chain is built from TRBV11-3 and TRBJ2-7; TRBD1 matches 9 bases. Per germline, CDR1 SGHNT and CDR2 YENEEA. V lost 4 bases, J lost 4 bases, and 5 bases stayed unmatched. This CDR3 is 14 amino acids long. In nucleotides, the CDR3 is TGTGCCAGCAGCTCCCGGGACAGGGCGTACGAGCAGTACTTC. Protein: CASSSRDRAYEQYF.

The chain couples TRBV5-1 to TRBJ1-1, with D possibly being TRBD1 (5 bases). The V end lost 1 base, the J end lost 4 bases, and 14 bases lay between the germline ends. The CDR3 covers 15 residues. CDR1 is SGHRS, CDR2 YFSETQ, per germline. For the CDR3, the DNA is TGCGCCAGCAGCTTGATGGGGCCCTCGGGCACTGAAGCTTTCTTT. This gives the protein CASSLMGPSGTEAFF. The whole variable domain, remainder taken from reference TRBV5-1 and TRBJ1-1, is KAGVTQTPRYLIKTRGQQVTLSCSPISGHRSVSWYQQTPGQGLQFLFEYFSETQRNKGNFPGRFSGRQFSNSRSEMNVSTLELGDSALYLCASSLMGPSGTEAFFGQGTRLTVV.

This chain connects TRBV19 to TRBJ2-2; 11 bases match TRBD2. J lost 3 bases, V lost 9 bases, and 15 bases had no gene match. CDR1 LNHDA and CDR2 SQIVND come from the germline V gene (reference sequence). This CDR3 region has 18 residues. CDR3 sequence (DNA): TGTGCCAGCGAAATAAGTAGCGGGAGGGCCCTCGACACCGGGGAGCTGTTTTTT. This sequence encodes CASEISSGRALDTGELFF.

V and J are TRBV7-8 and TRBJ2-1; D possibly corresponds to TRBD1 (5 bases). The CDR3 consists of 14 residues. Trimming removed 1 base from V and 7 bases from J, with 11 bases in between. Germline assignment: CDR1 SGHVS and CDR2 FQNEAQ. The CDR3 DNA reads TGTGCCAGCAGCTTAGTGGGCAGGGTTAATGAGCAGTTCTTC. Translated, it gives CASSLVGRVNEQFF.

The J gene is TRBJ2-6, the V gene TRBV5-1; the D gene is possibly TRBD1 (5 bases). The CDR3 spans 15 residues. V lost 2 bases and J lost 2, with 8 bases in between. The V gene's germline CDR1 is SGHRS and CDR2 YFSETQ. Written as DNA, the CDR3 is TGCGCCAGCAGCTTACAGGAGCCTGGGGCCAACGTCCTGACTTTC. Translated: CASSLQEPGANVLTF.

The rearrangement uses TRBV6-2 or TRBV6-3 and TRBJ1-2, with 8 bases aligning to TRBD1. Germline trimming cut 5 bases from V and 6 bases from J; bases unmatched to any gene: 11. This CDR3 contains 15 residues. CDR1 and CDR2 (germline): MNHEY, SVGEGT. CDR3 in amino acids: CASSNTMGQADGYTF. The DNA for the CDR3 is TGTGCCAGCAGTAACACTATGGGACAGGCAGATGGCTACACCTTC.

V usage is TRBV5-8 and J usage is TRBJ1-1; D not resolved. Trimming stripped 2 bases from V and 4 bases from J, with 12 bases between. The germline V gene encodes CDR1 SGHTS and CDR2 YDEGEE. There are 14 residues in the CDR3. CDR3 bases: TGTGCCAGCAGCTTACTAGCGGACCTCACTGAAGCTTTCTTT. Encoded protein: CASSLLADLTEAFF.

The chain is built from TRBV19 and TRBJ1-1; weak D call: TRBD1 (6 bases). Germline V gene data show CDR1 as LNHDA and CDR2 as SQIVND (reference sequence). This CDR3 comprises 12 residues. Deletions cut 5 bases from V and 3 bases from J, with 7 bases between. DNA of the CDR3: TGTGCCAGTAGTGGACAGTACACTGAAGCTTTCTTT. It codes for CASSGQYTEAFF.

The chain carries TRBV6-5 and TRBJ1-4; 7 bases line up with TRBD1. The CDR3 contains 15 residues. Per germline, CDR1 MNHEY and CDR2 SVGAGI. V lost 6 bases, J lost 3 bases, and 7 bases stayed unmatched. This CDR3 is CASRLGTAPNEKLFF. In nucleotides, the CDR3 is TGTGCCAGCAGACTCGGGACAGCCCCTAATGAAAAACTGTTTTTT.

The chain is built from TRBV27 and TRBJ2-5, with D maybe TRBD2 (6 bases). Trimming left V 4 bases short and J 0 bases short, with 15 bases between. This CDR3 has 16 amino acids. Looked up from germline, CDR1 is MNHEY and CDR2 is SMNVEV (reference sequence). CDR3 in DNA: TGTGCCAGCAGTTATGTGGGGGGATCGTACCAAGAGACCCAGTACTTC. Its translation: CASSYVGGSYQETQYF.